Detailed here is one T cell receptor beta chain. As yet, its antigen is unknown. Germline CDR1 SGHRS, CDR2 YFSETQ. J was trimmed by 2 bases and V by 4 bases; bases with no gene match: 2. CDR3 length: 13 residues. With 60 Vbeta and 13 Jbeta primers, the PCR was carried out. The assay was immunoSEQ multiplex PCR, and TCRdb's table has in-frame clones only and misses some. The sample holds approximately 80,000 clones, around 68% seen once. This entry belongs to a study of cytomegalovirus exposure and HLA in healthy donors. Study outcomes and limitations: The study reported that TCR beta sequences accurately predicted HLA-A and HLA-B alleles in most subjects.

V is TRBV5-1 and J is TRBJ1-2; TRBD1 aligns across 7 bases. The sample was PBMCs. The sequence was obtained from a woman aged 35 to 49 in good health and CMV-seropositive. The CDR3 region is CASSTDRNYGYTF. CDR3 nucleotides: TGCGCCAGCAGCACGGACAGGAACTATGGCTACACCTTC.